Following are 30 T cell receptor delta chains from one sample sequenced in a study of Vδ1+ human thymocytes. Study conclusions and caveats: In the thymus, TRG and TRD repertoires looked highly polyclonal with Gaussian CDR3 lengths.

The template was reverse-transcribed extracted RNA. Pooled V-gene forward primers with one constant-region reverse primer generated the CDR3 amplicons by multiplex PCR. TCRdb re-identified clones in the multiplex PCR reads via CATT. The sample includes about 73,000 delta-chain clones, about 38% of them seen just once. No antigen has been assigned to these receptors. Material: Vdelta1+ gamma-delta thymocytes from the thymus. Subset reported: FACS-sorted CD3+ TCRalphabeta- TCRVdelta1+ TCRVdelta2- thymocytes. Receptor source: a boy younger than two who had congenital heart surgery.

This chain uses TRDV1 with TRDJ1; TRDD2 or TRDD3 may be the D gene (9 bases each). Trimming removed 4 bases from V and 0 bases from J, with 33 bases in between. The CDR3 spans 22 residues. Germline V gives CDR1 TSWWSYY, CDR2 QGS. This CDR3 reads CALGASSPSYRTGGGDTDKLIF. The DNA for the CDR3 is TGTGCTCTTGGGGCTTCCTCCCCTTCCTACAGGACTGGGGGAGGGGACACCGATAAACTCATCTTT.

The chain joins TRDV1 to TRDJ2; 9 bases are shared with TRDD3. The J segment lost 0 bases and the V segment lost 5 bases, leaving 22 bases of the junction unmatched. Germline CDR1 is TSWWSYY and CDR2 is QGS. The CDR3 covers 22 residues. CDR3 region: CALGKPFLRPYWGTALTAQLFF. The CDR3 DNA sequence: TGTGCTCTTGGGAAACCCTTTCTACGCCCCTACTGGGGGACTGCTTTGACAGCACAACTCTTCTTT.

The rearrangement joins TRDV2 to TRDJ1, with 10 bases lining up with TRDD3. J lost 8 bases, V lost 1 base, and 15 bases had no gene match. Germline values: CDR1 GEAIGNYY, CDR2 EKD. The CDR3 has 17 residues. The CDR3 region has the DNA TGTGCCTGTGACACTGTCCCACTGGGGGATCTAAGCGAAAAACTCATCTTT. Translated: CACDTVPLGDLSEKLIF.

This clone was seen a few times. This chain uses TRAV29/DV5 with TRDJ1, with TRDD3 matching 12 bases. In germline, CDR1 is NSMFDY, CDR2 ISSIKDK. After removal of 0 bases from V and 4 bases from J, the junction contained 37 bases not matched to a gene. This CDR3 has 26 amino acids. DNA of the CDR3: TGTGCAGCAAGCGCGCCTACTGGTACTGGGGGATACTTCGTTCCCCCCCGGGTCTATCGGGTCGATAAACTCATCTTT. The encoded protein is CAASAPTGTGGYFVPPRVYRVDKLIF.

The V call is TRDV1, the J call TRDJ1, with D possibly being TRDD3 (6 bases). Germline V gives CDR1 TSWWSYY, CDR2 QGS. This CDR3 comprises 14 residues. The V gene lost 2 bases and the J gene lost 9 bases, with 16 bases spanning the gap. CDR3 sequence: CALGERGTFHQLIF. The CDR3 DNA is TGTGCTCTTGGGGAAAGGGGGACCTTTCATCAACTCATCTTT.

The chain links TRDV1 to TRDJ1; 7 bases agree with TRDD2. Trimming cost V 0 bases and J 3 bases; bases outside gene matches: 28. The germline V gene encodes CDR1 TSWWSYY and CDR2 QGS. This CDR3 has 23 residues. The CDR3 DNA sequence: TGTGCTCTTGGGGAACTAGGGTCCTTTCCTACGGTGACTGGACTCTTGGGAGCCGATAAACTCATCTTT. This sequence encodes CALGELGSFPTVTGLLGADKLIF.

Details on this clone: Other DNA sequences of this sample code for an identical CDR3. This sequence joins TRDV2 and TRDJ1; TRDD3 aligns across 7 bases. This CDR3 is 16 amino acids long. J was trimmed by 0 bases and V by 9 bases; bases with no gene match: 15. CDR1 and CDR2 from the germline V gene are GEAIGNYY and EKD. CDR3 bases: TGTGCCACATGGCCCTTTACTGGGGCATACACCGATAAACTCATCTTT. Its protein product is CATWPFTGAYTDKLIF.

This clone was found a few times. The chain combines TRDV1 with TRDJ1, with a possible D match to TRDD2 (7 bases). The V gene's germline CDR1 is TSWWSYY and CDR2 QGS. The V end lost 3 bases, the J end lost 0 bases, and 26 bases lay between the germline ends. The CDR3 totals 20 residues. The CDR3: CALGDKFPTGRIPNTDKLIF. Written as DNA, the CDR3 is TGTGCTCTTGGGGACAAGTTTCCTACCGGCCGGATACCCAACACCGATAAACTCATCTTT.

V is TRDV1 and J is TRDJ1, with D possibly matching TRDD2 (5 bases). Per the germline V gene, CDR1 is TSWWSYY and CDR2 is QGS. V lost 5 bases, J lost 0 bases, and 19 bases lay in between. The length of the CDR3 is 17 residues. The CDR3 reads CALGTPTTLLHTDKLIF. The CDR3 bases are TGTGCTCTTGGGACCCCGACAACTCTCCTTCACACCGATAAACTCATCTTT.

This clone was counted only a few times. The chain carries TRDV1 and TRDJ1; D might be TRDD2 or TRDD3, each matching 5 bases. V was pared by 9 bases and J by 1 base, with 33 bases between. CDR3 length: 20 residues. Germline V CDR1 and CDR2: TSWWSYY, QGS. Here the CDR3 reads CALSNPETAPTGSCTDKLIF. DNA of the CDR3: TGTGCTCTATCCAACCCCGAAACCGCGCCTACTGGAAGTTGCACCGATAAACTCATCTTT.

This clone came up a few times. The V and J genes are TRDV1 and TRDJ1; 10 nucleotides align to TRDD3. V shed 4 bases and J 1 base; nucleotides not matched to a gene: 6. This CDR3 contains 16 residues. Germline CDR1 reads TSWWSYY; CDR2 reads QGS. CDR3: CALGGPWGITTDKLIF. For the CDR3, the DNA is TGTGCTCTTGGGGGACCCTGGGGGATAACCACCGATAAACTCATCTTT.

This clone was recorded only once. V usage is TRDV2 and J usage is TRDJ1; 12 positions match TRDD3. The CDR3 is 18 residues long. V shed 0 bases, J shed 4 bases, and the junction held 11 bases outside the gene matches. Per the germline V gene, CDR1 is GEAIGNYY and CDR2 is EKD. CDR3 nucleotide sequence: TGTGCCTGTGACACCAAGCTACTGGGGGATACTTGCAGCGATAAACTCATCTTT. It codes for CACDTKLLGDTCSDKLIF.

The rearrangement joins TRDV1 to TRDJ1; D gene ambiguous. CDR3 size: 17 residues. Trimming took 6 bases from V and 4 from J, leaving 24 bases between them. The germline gives CDR1 TSWWSYY, CDR2 QGS. For the CDR3, the DNA is TGTGCTCTTGGTGTTCGTTCGGCCTCTTCTAAGGGCGATAAACTCATCTTT. Its protein is CALGVRSASSKGDKLIF.

The rearrangement joins TRDV1 to TRDJ1, with 7 bases identical to TRDD2. Germline CDR1 TSWWSYY, CDR2 QGS. The CDR3 runs 20 residues. The trim removed 3 bases at V and 3 bases at J, leaving 22 bases unmatched. The CDR3 loop reads CALGDGLPVTPWEGADKLIF. CDR3 sequence (DNA): TGTGCTCTTGGGGACGGCCTTCCTGTTACCCCCTGGGAGGGGGCCGATAAACTCATCTTT.

V is TRDV2 and J is TRDJ1; D is perhaps TRDD3 (5 bases). Trimming removed 5 bases at V and 7 bases at J, with 13 bases between. The length of the CDR3 is 12 residues. Germline V gene sequence: CDR1 GEAIGNYY, CDR2 EKD. The CDR3 loop is CACATGRAKLIF. The CDR3 bases are TGTGCCTGTGCCACGGGGAGGGCTAAACTCATCTTT.

A remark on this clone: Distinct nucleotide sequences in the sample also encode this CDR3. This sequence joins TRDV1 and TRDJ1; D is possibly TRDD3 (6 bases). Germline V gene sequence: CDR1 TSWWSYY, CDR2 QGS. The germline V and J ends were trimmed by 3 bases and 1 base, with 27 bases remaining between them. The CDR3 runs 20 residues. The CDR3 is CALGEILRGPQGYGTDKLIF. The CDR3 region has the DNA TGTGCTCTTGGGGAGATTCTTCGGGGGCCCCAGGGATATGGCACCGATAAACTCATCTTT.

This chain links TRDV1 with TRDJ1; 12 nucleotides agree with TRDD3. The CDR3 covers 20 residues. V dropped 4 bases and J dropped 3; count of bases not matched to a gene: 18. From germline, CDR1 is TSWWSYY and CDR2 QGS. This CDR3 reads CALGAPRAFLGDTGPDKLIF. CDR3 nucleotides: TGTGCTCTTGGGGCCCCCAGGGCGTTTCTGGGGGATACGGGCCCCGATAAACTCATCTTT.

This clone was detected a few times. The chain is built from TRDV1 and TRDJ1, with 8 bases fitting TRDD3. The CDR3 has 21 residues. Per the germline V gene, CDR1 is TSWWSYY and CDR2 is QGS. Trimming removed 4 bases from V and 0 bases from J; junction bases left unmatched: 22. The CDR3 here is CALGVWFRAYTGGTYTDKLIF. In DNA form, the CDR3 reads TGTGCTCTTGGGGTATGGTTCCGCGCCTATACTGGGGGGACGTACACCGATAAACTCATCTTT.

V and J are TRDV1 and TRDJ1; D perhaps matches TRDD2 (6 bases). The CDR3 is made up of 20 amino acids. Per germline, CDR1 TSWWSYY and CDR2 QGS. Trimming took 9 bases from V and 3 from J, leaving 35 bases between them. This chain's CDR3 is CALTEAFPGAYLQRSDKLIF. The CDR3 nucleotides read TGTGCTCTGACCGAGGCCTTCCCCGGGGCTTACTTACAAAGATCCGATAAACTCATCTTT.

The V call is TRDV1, the J call TRDJ1; 9 positions match TRDD3. The CDR3 is 25 amino acids. CDR1 is TSWWSYY, CDR2 QGS, per germline. Losses at the gene ends were 0 bases for V and 0 bases for J; bases not matched to a gene: 29. The CDR3 reads CALGELLSDLAPSRYWGTYTDKLIF. For the CDR3, the DNA is TGTGCTCTTGGGGAACTTTTATCGGACCTAGCCCCTTCCCGGTACTGGGGGACGTACACCGATAAACTCATCTTT.

This clone was observed a few times. This chain links TRDV1 with TRDJ1; 7 bases line up with TRDD2. The germline gives CDR1 TSWWSYY, CDR2 QGS. The CDR3 totals 15 residues. V was clipped by 4 bases and J by 2 bases; unmatched bases: 7. CDR3 in DNA: TGTGCTCTTGGGGTCTGCCTTCCTTCTACCGATAAACTCATCTTT. The encoded protein is CALGVCLPSTDKLIF.

V and J are TRDV1 and TRDJ1, with 12 bases lining up with TRDD3. The CDR3 is 27 residues long. With 1 base clipped from V and 0 bases from J, the junction kept 33 bases outside the gene matches. Germline V gene sequence: CDR1 TSWWSYY, CDR2 QGS. The DNA for the CDR3 is TGTGCTCTTGGGGAACGGGTTTACCGTGGTCCGTCTTGGCGGTACTGGGGGATACCCAAGTACACCGATAAACTCATCTTT. This sequence encodes CALGERVYRGPSWRYWGIPKYTDKLIF.

This clone was counted a single time. This rearrangement joins TRDV1 to TRDJ1; D gene ambiguous. From germline, CDR1 is TSWWSYY and CDR2 QGS. Deletions cut 1 base from V and 0 bases from J, with 24 bases between. The CDR3 is 20 residues long. CDR3 residues: CALGERPCGFGTSDTDKLIF. The DNA for the CDR3 is TGTGCTCTTGGGGAACGGCCCTGTGGATTCGGGACTTCGGACACCGATAAACTCATCTTT.

This chain links TRDV1 with TRDJ1, with 7 bases aligning to TRDD3. CDR3 size: 20 residues. V lost 4 bases, J lost 0 bases, and 20 bases stayed unmatched. From germline, CDR1 is TSWWSYY and CDR2 QGS. CDR3 coding DNA: TGTGCTCTTGGGGGCGCCGCGTTACGGGATGGGGGACCCCACACCGATAAACTCATCTTT. The encoded protein is CALGGAALRDGGPHTDKLIF.

Regarding this clone: A read error may account for a junction end that differs from germline. The chain couples TRDV1 to TRDJ1, with 12 positions matching TRDD3. Germline assignment: CDR1 TSWWSYY and CDR2 QGS. The CDR3 has 19 residues. CDR3 sequence reads: CALGEFSTVWGIRPDKLIF. The CDR3 nucleotides read TGTGCTCTTGGGGAATTCTCTACCGTCTGGGGGATACGGCCCGATAAACTCATCTTC.

The V and J genes are TRDV1 and TRDJ1; TRDD3 matches 11 bases. Germline CDR1 TSWWSYY, CDR2 QGS. V dropped 6 bases and J dropped 0; count of bases not matched to a gene: 39. The CDR3 is made up of 27 amino acids. CDR3 sequence: CALGPEVAGEVRRWGIRSHFYTDKLIF. CDR3 coding DNA: TGTGCTCTTGGCCCCGAAGTGGCTGGTGAGGTGCGTCGGTGGGGGATACGATCACATTTTTACACCGATAAACTCATCTTT.

The rearrangement uses TRDV1 and TRDJ2; D perhaps matches TRDD3 (6 bases). The CDR3 length is 12 residues. V was trimmed by 4 bases and J by 13 bases, leaving 13 bases between them. Germline CDR1 reads TSWWSYY; CDR2 reads QGS. Here the CDR3 DNA reads TGTGCTCTTGGGGGGTACAGTGGGGGACTCTTCTTT. Translated: CALGGYSGGLFF.

The chain links TRDV1 to TRDJ1; 12 nucleotides line up with TRDD3. Germline loops: CDR1 TSWWSYY, CDR2 QGS. Trimming took 5 bases from V and 3 from J; bases not matched to a gene: 25. The CDR3 loop spans 22 amino acids. The CDR3 DNA reads as TGTGCTCTTGGGTCTTCTGACTTCCTTACCCTAACGTACTGGGGGATACCCGATAAACTCATCTTT. This encodes CALGSSDFLTLTYWGIPDKLIF.

The chain recombines TRDV1 with TRDJ1, with 11 bases fitting TRDD3. Germline loops: CDR1 TSWWSYY, CDR2 QGS. V shed 3 bases, J shed 2 bases, and the junction held 17 bases outside the gene matches. The CDR3 length is 20 residues. CDR3 loop: CALGENLRLGDTWGTDKLIF. The CDR3 DNA sequence: TGTGCTCTTGGGGAGAATTTGAGGCTGGGGGATACTTGGGGGACCGATAAACTCATCTTT.

This clone was observed a handful of times. V usage is TRDV1 and J usage is TRDJ1; D may be TRDD3 (6 bases). The CDR3 consists of 18 residues. CDR1 and CDR2 (germline): TSWWSYY, QGS. The V end was cut by 0 bases, the J end by 1 base, with 18 bases between. DNA for the CDR3: TGTGCTCTTGGGGAACTACGCCTCCTGGGGACCACCACCGATAAACTCATCTTT. It is translated as CALGELRLLGTTTDKLIF.